A selection of T cell receptor beta chains follows, all from one sample in a study of T cells in Graves' hyperthyroidism and ophthalmopathy. TCRdb redid the calling of the multiplex PCR reads with MiXCR, one entry per CDR3 protein. Of around 350,000 distinct CDR3 sequences listed, approximately 19% are singletons. The sample taken for sequencing was blood. These receptors all come from a woman between 18 and 30 years old with Graves' hyperthyroidism. The CDR3 runs from the conserved cysteine through the conserved F or W. D genes are given only for firm matches. The size entry is marked missing in some rows and otherwise reads once, few, many or a size class.

TRBV5-1,TRBJ2-7,TRBD2,many,CASSPSGEGYEQYF,TGCGCCAGCAGCCCTAGCGGGGAGGGGTACGAGCAGTACTTC
TRBV20-1,TRBJ2-2,NA,many,CSARRDGHDTGELFF,TGCAGTGCTAGGCGGGACGGGCACGACACCGGGGAGCTGTTTTTT
TRBV15,TRBJ2-7,TRBD1,many,CATSIRTGAIDEQYF,TGTGCCACCAGCATTCGGACAGGGGCAATCGACGAGCAGTACTTC
TRBV6-1,TRBJ2-5,NA,NA,CASSVFRGNQETQYF,TGTGCCAGCAGTGTGTTCCGCGGTAACCAAGAGACCCAGTACTTC
TRBV7-2,TRBJ2-5,NA,many,CASSLVGPAETQYF,TGTGCCAGCAGCTTAGTCGGGCCGGCGGAGACCCAGTACTTC
TRBV28,TRBJ1-2,NA,many,CASTGWGLNGYTF,TGTGCCAGTACTGGATGGGGCTTGAATGGCTACACCTTC
TRBV30,TRBJ1-3,NA,few,CAWTGQWNTIYF,TGTGCCTGGACCGGACAGTGGAACACCATATATTTT
TRBV19,TRBJ1-5,NA,few,CASSTHPNQPQHF,TGTGCCAGTAGTACCCACCCGAATCAGCCCCAGCATTTT
TRBV20-1,TRBJ2-5,TRBD1,many,CSASTGGRETQYF,TGCAGTGCTTCTACAGGGGGACGGGAGACCCAGTACTTC
TRBV28,TRBJ2-6,NA,many,CASMLTGANVLTF,TGTGCCAGCATGCTAACTGGGGCCAACGTCCTGACTTTC
TRBV5-1,TRBJ2-2,TRBD1,NA,CASRSRGLDTGELFF,TGCGCCAGCAGGAGCAGGGGGCTCGACACCGGGGAGCTGTTTTTT
TRBV5-4,TRBJ2-5,NA,many,CASSQDYYQETQYF,TGTGCCAGCAGCCAGGACTATTACCAAGAGACCCAGTACTTC
TRBV11-2,TRBJ1-1,TRBD1,many,CASSPITGGTNTEAFF,TGTGCCAGCAGCCCAATCACAGGGGGGACGAACACTGAAGCTTTCTTT
TRBV27,TRBJ2-7,NA,many,CASRPLGNQPGEQYF,TGTGCCAGCAGACCCCTCGGTAATCAGCCGGGCGAGCAGTACTTC
TRBV6-1,TRBJ2-5,TRBD2,many,CASSLAGRQETQYF,TGTGCCAGCAGTCTAGCGGGGCGGCAGGAGACCCAGTACTTC
TRBV7-6,TRBJ2-2,TRBD2,many,CASSLERGGRVGELFF,TGTGCCAGCAGCTTAGAGCGGGGGGGCCGTGTCGGGGAGCTGTTTTTT
TRBV3-1,TRBJ1-2,NA,NA,CASSQEERVAGYTF,TGTGCCAGCAGCCAAGAGGAAAGAGTCGCAGGCTACACCTTC
TRBV2,TRBJ1-5,NA,NA,CASSEWVLSSNQPQHF,TGTGCCAGCAGTGAATGGGTCCTCTCGAGCAATCAGCCCCAGCATTTT
TRBV3-1,TRBJ2-2,TRBD2,few,CASSQDREGAGELFF,TGTGCCAGCAGCCAAGATCGGGAGGGAGCCGGGGAGCTGTTTTTT
TRBV12-3/TRBV12-4,TRBJ2-3,TRBD1,many,CASSRRQGVDTQYF,TGTGCCAGCAGCCGTAGACAGGGAGTAGATACGCAGTATTTT
TRBV6-4,TRBJ1-1,NA,many,CASSEGMNTEAFF,TGTGCCAGCAGTGAGGGCATGAACACTGAAGCTTTCTTT
TRBV6-2/TRBV6-3,TRBJ2-7,NA,once,CASSYQYAEADEQYF,TGTGCCAGCAGTTACCAGTATGCGGAGGCGGACGAGCAGTACTTC
TRBV5-1,TRBJ2-7,NA,many,CASSLVPYEQYF,TGCGCCAGCAGCTTGGTACCCTACGAGCAGTACTTC
TRBV3-1,TRBJ2-5,NA,few,CASSLLITGYQETQYF,TGTGCCAGCAGCCTCCTAATCACAGGGTACCAAGAGACCCAGTACTTC
TRBV29-1,TRBJ1-1,NA,many,CSANGPEAFF,TGCAGCGCGAACGGGCCTGAAGCTTTCTTT
TRBV10-3,TRBJ1-2,TRBD1,many,CAISRPYLGQGSHGYTF,TGTGCCATCAGCAGACCTTATTTAGGACAGGGGTCGCATGGCTACACCTTC
TRBV6-5,TRBJ1-5,NA,many,CASSYRAAANQPQHF,TGTGCCAGCAGTTATCGGGCAGCGGCCAATCAGCCCCAGCATTTT
TRBV18,TRBJ1-3,NA,many,CASSPGASGNTIYF,TGTGCCAGCAGCCCGGGAGCCTCTGGAAACACCATATATTTT
TRBV7-9,TRBJ1-1,TRBD1,many,CASSPSYRGTPEAFF,TGTGCCAGCAGTCCCTCATACAGGGGTACGCCTGAAGCTTTCTTT
TRBV7-6,TRBJ1-3,NA,NA,CASSQDVSSGNTIYF,TGTGCCAGCAGCCAAGACGTTAGCTCTGGAAACACCATATATTTT
TRBV4-1,TRBJ2-7,TRBD2,NA,CASSQDPRLAGAYEQYF,TGCGCCAGCAGCCAAGATCCAAGACTAGCGGGAGCCTACGAGCAGTACTTC
TRBV3-1,TRBJ1-1,NA,many,CASSQAGQPNTEAFF,TGTGCCAGCAGCCAAGCGGGGCAACCGAACACTGAAGCTTTCTTT
TRBV24-1,TRBJ1-2,NA,many,CATSDSADYGYTF,TGTGCCACCAGTGACTCGGCCGACTATGGCTACACCTTC
TRBV6-5,TRBJ1-1,NA,many,CASSYPRPPHPNTEAFF,TGTGCCAGCAGTTATCCCCGACCGCCTCACCCGAACACTGAAGCTTTCTTT
TRBV12-3/TRBV12-4,TRBJ1-2,TRBD1,many,CASSFLHRGMYGYTF,TGTGCCAGCAGTTTTCTCCACAGGGGGATGTATGGCTACACCTTC
TRBV24-1,TRBJ1-2,NA,many,CATRPPAGGYTF,TGTGCCACCAGACCTCCTGCGGGTGGCTACACCTTC
TRBV6-4,TRBJ2-7,NA,NA,CASSQDLFYEQYF,TGTGCCAGCAGCCAAGATCTCTTCTACGAGCAGTACTTC
TRBV5-1,TRBJ2-4,TRBD1,many,CASSSWDRAIQYF,TGCGCCAGCAGCTCGTGGGACAGGGCTATTCAGTACTTC
TRBV27,TRBJ2-1,NA,NA,CATTLGAGRGEQFF,TGTGCCACCACCCTGGGGGCGGGGAGGGGTGAGCAGTTCTTC
TRBV6-2/TRBV6-3,TRBJ1-1,NA,NA,CASSYTAGDTWGDTEAFF,TGTGCCAGCAGTTACACGGCTGGGGACACCTGGGGGGACACTGAAGCTTTCTTT
TRBV19,TRBJ2-5,TRBD2,many,CASTRTSGDYETQYF,TGTGCCAGTACTCGGACTAGCGGGGATTATGAGACCCAGTACTTC
TRBV9,TRBJ2-7,TRBD2,many,CASQSGTRDPYEQYF,TGTGCCAGCCAATCGGGGACTAGGGACCCCTACGAGCAGTACTTC
TRBV27,TRBJ2-7,TRBD2,many,CASSPGYSGGTSYEQYF,TGTGCCAGCAGTCCGGGGTATAGCGGGGGAACCTCCTACGAGCAGTACTTC
TRBV24-1,TRBJ2-2,NA,many,CATSDPSSGELSF,TGTGCCACCAGTGATCCTTCGTCCGGGGAGCTGTCTTTT
TRBV7-3,TRBJ1-2,TRBD1,many,CASSSDRAFGYTF,TGTGCCAGCAGCTCGGACAGGGCCTTTGGCTACACCTTC
TRBV2,TRBJ2-2,TRBD1,many,CASGTGGGGTGELFF,TGTGCCAGCGGGACAGGGGGCGGTGGCACCGGGGAGCTGTTTTTT
TRBV20-1,TRBJ2-7,NA,many,CSAREGDEQYF,TGCAGTGCTAGAGAAGGGGACGAGCAGTACTTC
TRBV20-1,TRBJ1-5,TRBD1,many,CSPHRGGFQSQHF,TGCAGTCCACACAGGGGTGGGTTTCAGTCCCAGCATTTT